Shown below are 14 T cell receptor beta chains from a single sample sequenced in a study of shared clonotypes between healthy human individuals (TCRdb year 2020). Libraries came from the immunoSEQ multiplex PCR assay. Drawn from immuneACCESS, this table holds only the in-frame rearrangements with V and J called that TCRdb kept. Clones are partly lost; checked studies trace under half to an unresolved V gene and leave the rest unexplained. The sample table shows approximately 720,000 clones, and 55% to 75% are seen once. Together, the top ten hold approximately 2% of the sample. Sequenced: memory CD4+ T cells sorted from blood. Explained via the paper, the cell subset or site label denotes: CD45RA-negative fraction. The receptors shown here come from a woman aged 25 to 45 in good health.

Written as DNA, the CDR3 is TGTGCCAGCAGTGAAAGAATTAGGGACGAGCAGTACTTC. Its protein is CASSERIRDEQYF. V and J are TRBV2 and TRBJ2-7; D remains ambiguous. From germline, CDR1 is SNHLY and CDR2 FYNNEI. V lost 2 bases and J 5 bases, leaving 10 bases between the germline ends. The CDR3 totals 13 residues.

V gene TRBV18 combines with J gene TRBJ2-5, with 7 bases matching TRBD2. The V gene end was trimmed by 2 bases and the J gene end by 5 bases; junction bases not matched to a gene: 5. The CDR3 is made up of 14 amino acids. CDR1 KGHSH and CDR2 LQKENI come from the germline V gene. The CDR3 sequence is CASSPTRGGETQYF. DNA of the CDR3: TGTGCCAGCTCACCAACTAGGGGAGGGGAGACCCAGTACTTC.

This clone was recorded a few times. V usage is TRBV6-1 and J usage is TRBJ2-7, with D unclear. Trimming left V 2 bases short and J 4 bases short, with 15 bases between. The CDR3 has 15 amino acids. The V gene's germline CDR1 is MNHNS and CDR2 SASEGT. Here the CDR3 DNA reads TGTGCCAGCAGTGAATTAGGGCCAGGCCCTTACGAGCAGTACTTC. Residues: CASSELGPGPYEQYF.

The chain recombines TRBV28 with TRBJ1-1; D unresolved. Germline V gene data show CDR1 as MDHEN and CDR2 as SYDVKM. The CDR3 loop spans 15 amino acids. Trimming left V 3 bases short and J 2 bases short, with 13 bases between. CDR3 coding DNA: TGTGCCAGCAGTTTGGGAGGGCAGCCAAACACTGAAGCTTTCTTT. Residues: CASSLGGQPNTEAFF.

V and J are TRBV18 and TRBJ1-1; 7 bases fit TRBD1. CDR3 length: 14 amino acids. V lost 8 bases, J lost 2 bases, and 8 bases stayed unmatched. Germline CDR1 KGHSH, CDR2 LQKENI. The chain's CDR3 is CASTTGTANTEAFF. The CDR3, as DNA: TGTGCCAGCACGACCGGGACAGCCAACACTGAAGCTTTCTTT. Drawing the rest from reference TRBV18 and TRBJ1-1, the complete variable domain is NAGVMQNPRHLVRRRGQEARLRCSPMKGHSHVYWYRQLPEEGLKFMVYLQKENIIDESGMPKERFSAEFPKEGPSILRIQQVVRGDSAAYFCASTTGTANTEAFFGQGTRLTVV.

The rearrangement uses TRBV10-1 and TRBJ2-2; a weak D match, TRBD1 (5 bases). Between the trimmed V and J ends, which lost 5 bases and 5 bases, there was a span of 12 bases. CDR3 length: 14 residues. The germline CDR1 and CDR2 sequences are WNHNN and SYGVQD (reference sequence). The CDR3 sequence: CASSRTSGTGELFF. The DNA for the CDR3 is TGCGCCAGCAGTAGGACAAGTGGGACCGGGGAGCTGTTTTTT.

The V call is TRBV4-2, the J call TRBJ1-1; the match to TRBD1 covers 11 bases. The CDR3 is 15 residues long. Trimming at V came to 3 bases and at J to 5 bases, leaving 5 bases not matched to a gene. CDR1 is LGHNA, CDR2 YNFKEQ, per germline. CDR3 DNA sequence: TGTGCCAGCAGCCAGGCCGGGACAGGGGGTACTGAAGCTTTCTTT. Encoded protein: CASSQAGTGGTEAFF.

V gene TRBV6-5 combines with J gene TRBJ2-1, with TRBD2 matching over 9 bases. V lost 5 bases and J lost 5; bases outside the gene matches: 7. This CDR3 contains 15 residues. Germline V gene data show CDR1 as MNHEY and CDR2 as SVGAGI. The CDR3 sequence is CASSHSGSVHNEQFF. CDR3 nucleotide sequence: TGTGCCAGCAGTCATAGCGGGAGCGTCCACAATGAGCAGTTCTTC.

V and J are TRBV6-5 and TRBJ1-2; 7 nucleotides line up with TRBD1. The CDR3 consists of 12 residues. V shed 6 bases, J shed 13 bases, and the junction held 11 bases outside the gene matches. CDR1 and CDR2 from the germline V gene are MNHEY and SVGAGI. The CDR3 DNA reads TGTGCCAGCAGATCCCGACAGGGAGGGAGCACCTTC. It codes for CASRSRQGGSTF.

As for this clone: Other DNA sequences within the sample encode an identical CDR3. The chain carries TRBV10-1 and TRBJ1-1, with D maybe TRBD1 (6 bases). CDR1 is WNHNN, CDR2 SYGVQD, per germline (reference sequence). V was clipped by 6 bases and J by 3 bases, with 11 bases between them. The CDR3 contains 13 residues. The CDR3 sequence is CASSPGTYTEAFF. The CDR3 DNA sequence: TGCGCCAGCAGCCCCGGGACATACACTGAAGCTTTCTTT.

The CDR3 is CASSRLAGGDTQYF. CDR3 sequence (DNA): TGTGCCAGCAGCCGACTAGCGGGAGGAGATACGCAGTATTTT. The V and J genes are TRBV11-2 and TRBJ2-3; TRBD2 matches 13 bases. The CDR3 length is 14 residues. J lost 5 bases, V lost 5 bases, and 1 base had no gene match. Germline CDR1 is SGHAT and CDR2 is FQNNGV.

The chain joins TRBV2 to TRBJ1-1, with TRBD1 identical over 7 bases. The ends lost 5 bases at V and 4 bases at J; junction bases unmatched: 7. The germline gives CDR1 SNHLY, CDR2 FYNNEI. The CDR3 has 14 residues. The DNA of the CDR3 is TGTGCCAGCAGTCGACAGGGCAAGGTCACTGAAGCTTTCTTT. It yields the protein CASSRQGKVTEAFF.

A note on this clone: A read error is possible here, since a much larger clone lies one base away. This sequence joins TRBV5-8 and TRBJ2-7; TRBD1 agrees at 7 bases. Germline-derived CDR1 and CDR2 are SGHTS and YDEGEE. The CDR3 is 12 amino acids. V lost 3 bases to trimming and J lost 4 bases; unmatched junction nucleotides: 1. The CDR3 sequence: CASSWDSYEQYF. CDR3 bases: TGTGCCAGCAGCTGGGACAGTTACGAGCAGTACTTC.

This chain links TRBV18 with TRBJ1-1; 8 positions match TRBD1. Germline V gene data show CDR1 as KGHSH and CDR2 as LQKENI. V was clipped by 1 base and J by 3 bases; unmatched bases: 19. This CDR3 has 20 amino acids. Here the CDR3 reads CASSPLFLGTGGTSDTEAFF. CDR3 bases: TGTGCCAGCTCACCACTTTTTCTCGGCACAGGGGGGACTTCGGACACTGAAGCTTTCTTT.